This T cell receptor (beta chain) was found in a study of blood T cell repertoires in COVID-19. Study in general: Whether acute or convalescent, the COVID-19 samples came from the United States, Italy and Spain. PBMCs, B-cell-depleted T cells, or T cells provided the cDNA or gDNA that made up the material.

The CDR3 totals 15 residues. Trimming removed 6 bases from V and 0 bases from J, with 12 bases in between. Germline assignment: CDR1 SNHLY and CDR2 FYNNEI. The authors' processing: Estimation of nucleated cell counts relied on the amplification of reference gene primers. TCRdb's copy holds only in-frame clones and misses some; the assay was immunoSEQ multiplex PCR. V, J and clone size derive from that table, while D and trimming were established from the DNA sequence. The repertoire holds 200,000 to 250,000 clones, with more than 80% as singletons. The genes are TRBV2 and TRBJ1-3; weak D call: TRBD1 (6 bases). Sequencing was performed on peripheral blood. The receptor's source is a man aged 25-45 years who had recovered from COVID-19. The CDR3 nucleotides are TGTGCCAGCAGGGGACAACTAAACTCTGGAAACACCATATATTTT. Its protein is CASRGQLNSGNTIYF.